This T cell receptor (beta chain) appears in the sequencing data of a study of Graves' ophthalmopathy and Graves' hyperthyroidism. The authors diagnosed from clinical symptoms, serum thyroxine, TRAb, thyroid ultrasound and orbital computed tomography. PBMCs were isolated by Ficoll-Paque density gradient centrifugation, using about 9.5 ml of fresh peripheral blood as the starting material. CDR3 regions of TCR beta were amplified from RNA transcripts. First-round RT-PCR with HTBI primers preceded a second-round multiplex PCR. Via MiXCR, TCRdb re-called the multiplex PCR reads, giving one row per CDR3 protein. The table has some 750,000 distinct CDR3 sequences, 35% to 50% seen once. This clonotype appeared a few times. The antigen is not known. The study's findings and limits: Built on 13 signatures, a model told ophthalmopathy apart from stable hyperthyroidism with roughly 88% sensitivity and 80% to 82% specificity. Most expanded clonotypes from thyroid (those above 0.001 frequency) were also found in blood.

CDR1 is MGHDK and CDR2 is SYGVNS in the germline V gene. This CDR3 is 15 amino acids long. V lost 3 bases to trimming and J lost 3 bases, with 14 bases between them. The source of this sequence is an adult man with Graves' ophthalmopathy. The specimen was peripheral blood. The chain has TRBV25-1 and TRBJ1-1; the D is unclear. The CDR3 DNA reads as TGTGCCAGCAGTGATAGTGCCGGGGAGGACACTGAAGCTTTCTTT. Protein sequence: CASSDSAGEDTEAFF.